This record looks at one TCR beta chain sequence and its context. CDR1 and CDR2 from the germline V gene are MNHEY and SVGAGI. CDR3 length equals 13 residues. With 2 bases removed from V and 6 bases from J, the gap between germline ends came to 9 bases. Followed over time, Seattle patients had been enrolled while infection was active. This table comes from immunoSEQ multiplex PCR, and its TCRdb copy is limited to in-frame clones, with some not included. The table includes over 200,000 clones, 90% detected once. The record originates from a study of blood T cell repertoires in COVID-19. Overall study context: Acute-phase and convalescent COVID-19 samples originated in the United States, Italy and Spain. T cells, B-cell-depleted T cells, or PBMCs provided the cDNA or gDNA that served as material.

This chain uses TRBV6-5 with TRBJ2-3; maybe TRBD2 (6 bases). The clonotype originates from a man aged 25-45 years with COVID-19, enrolled during active disease. Sample: peripheral blood. The CDR3 coding sequence is TGTGCCAGCAGTTACCGGCTAGCGGATACGCAGTATTTT. It translates to CASSYRLADTQYF.